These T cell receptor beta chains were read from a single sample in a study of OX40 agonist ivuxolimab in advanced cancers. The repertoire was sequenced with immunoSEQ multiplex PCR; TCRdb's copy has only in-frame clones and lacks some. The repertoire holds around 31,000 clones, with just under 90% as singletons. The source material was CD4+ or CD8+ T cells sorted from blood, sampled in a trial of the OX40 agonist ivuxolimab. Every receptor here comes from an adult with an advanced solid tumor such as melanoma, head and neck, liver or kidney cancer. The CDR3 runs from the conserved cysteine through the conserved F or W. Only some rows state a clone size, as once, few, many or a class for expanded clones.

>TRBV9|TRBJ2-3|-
CASSGQGISTDTQYF
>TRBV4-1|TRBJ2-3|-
CASSQDQIAGADTQYF
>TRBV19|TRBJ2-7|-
CASSISPWVVRSSYEQYF
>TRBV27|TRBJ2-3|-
CASTGSTDTQYF
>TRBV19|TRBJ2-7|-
CASSTSPGQGFYEQYF
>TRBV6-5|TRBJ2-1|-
CASSYVGYNEQFF
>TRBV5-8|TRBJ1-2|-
CASSRQGAGVGYTF
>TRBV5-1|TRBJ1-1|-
CASSLEILRQPGGLNTEAFF
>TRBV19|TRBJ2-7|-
CASSRHSGNYEQYF
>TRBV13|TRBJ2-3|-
CASSLGLLGTDTQYF
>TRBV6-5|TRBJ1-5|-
CASSYDRPYSNQPQHF
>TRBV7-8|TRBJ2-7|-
CASSSNRAEQYF
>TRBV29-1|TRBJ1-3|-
CSFWDTRNTIYF
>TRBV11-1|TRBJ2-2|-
CASSLWQGSIGELFF
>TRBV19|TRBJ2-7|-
CASSGTTSYEQYF
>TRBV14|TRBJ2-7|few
CASSKLLDNPNPYEQYF
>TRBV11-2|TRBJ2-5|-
CASSLDGLAGGLQETQYF
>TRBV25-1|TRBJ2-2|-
CASSSARGVGPGELFF
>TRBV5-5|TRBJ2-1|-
CASSLVGGGTQQFF
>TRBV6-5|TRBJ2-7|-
CASSYGRDSYEQYF
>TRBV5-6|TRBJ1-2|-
CASRARGQTFYGYTF
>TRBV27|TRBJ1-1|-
CASSLSGWRMNTEAFF
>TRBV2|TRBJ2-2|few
CASREGLLNTGELFF
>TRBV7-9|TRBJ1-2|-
CASSLARDFRYGYTF
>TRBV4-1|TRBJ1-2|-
CASSPAGGPGYTF
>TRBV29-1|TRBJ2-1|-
CSVEDPGQLNEQFF
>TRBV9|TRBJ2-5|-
CASSVVRDNQETQYF
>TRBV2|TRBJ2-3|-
CASSEVTSGYTQYF
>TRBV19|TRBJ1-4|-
CASSIIGDEKLFF
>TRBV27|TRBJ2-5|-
CASARLGLQETQYF
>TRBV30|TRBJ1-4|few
CAWTLNEKLFF
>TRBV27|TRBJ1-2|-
CASSFQNRGLGGYTF
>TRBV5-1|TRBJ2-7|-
CASSFSSYEQYF
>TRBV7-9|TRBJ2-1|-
CASSLIDGAWITYNEQFF
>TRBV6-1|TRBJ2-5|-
CASSSDLAETQYF
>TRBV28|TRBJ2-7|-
CASNLPLQGGEDPYEQYF
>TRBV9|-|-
CASSVGALYEQYF
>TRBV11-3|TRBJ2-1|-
CASSLGRAGGRPGDEQFF
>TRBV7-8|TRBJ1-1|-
CASSYRGDTEAFF
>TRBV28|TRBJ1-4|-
CASSLSTGRKLFF
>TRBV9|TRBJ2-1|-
CASSSPGDRGRNEQFF